The next 9 T cell receptor beta chains were all read from a single sample in a study of lymphopenia after photon versus proton radiotherapy. This table comes from immunoSEQ multiplex PCR, and its TCRdb copy is limited to in-frame clones, with some not included. The sample includes 45,000 to 65,000 clones, more than 70% of them seen just once. Specimen: peripheral blood, collected from a patient treated with photon-based radiotherapy. Source of these receptors: a middle-aged man with gastric cancer.

The CDR3: CASSPGGNYGYTF. The CDR3 bases are TGTGCCAGCAGCCCAGGGGGCAACTATGGCTACACCTTC. The V and J genes are TRBV5-3 and TRBJ1-2, with TRBD1 matching 8 bases. TRBV5-3 carries the ORF label, with uncertain function. The CDR3 is made up of 13 amino acids. Germline trimming cut 8 bases from V and 2 bases from J; bases unmatched to any gene: 5.

V and J are TRBV19 and TRBJ2-6; a weak D match, TRBD1 (5 bases). The CDR3 consists of 15 residues. From germline, CDR1 is LNHDA and CDR2 SQIVND (reference sequence). V lost 4 bases, J lost 4 bases, and 11 bases lay in between. CDR3 amino acids: CASSTPGSGANVLTF. CDR3 coding DNA: TGTGCCAGTAGTACTCCAGGGTCCGGGGCCAACGTCCTGACTTTC.

This clone was observed a single time. This chain links TRBV18 with TRBJ2-1, with 7 bases fitting TRBD2. The J segment lost 5 bases and the V segment lost 3 bases, leaving 4 bases of the junction unmatched. The germline CDR1 and CDR2 sequences are KGHSH and LQKENI. The CDR3 spans 14 residues. The CDR3 region is CASSPASGNNEQFF. CDR3 DNA sequence: TGTGCCAGCTCACCGGCTAGCGGAAACAATGAGCAGTTCTTC.

V is TRBV21-1 and J is TRBJ1-5; the D call TRBD1 from the table was never checked on the DNA. TRBV21-1 is recorded as a pseudogene. CDR3 length: 14 residues. CDR3 DNA sequence: TGTGCCAGCAGCAGAGGACAGGGGGCAGAGCCCCAGCATTTT. It translates to CASSRGQGAEPQHF.

This clone showed up just a few times. V is TRBV30 and J is TRBJ1-1; no clear D gene. V was trimmed by 0 bases and J by 0 bases, leaving 5 bases between them. The germline V gene encodes CDR1 GTSNPN and CDR2 SVGIG (reference sequence). This CDR3 spans 13 amino acids. The DNA for the CDR3 is TGTGCCTGGAGTGTCCTGTTGAACACTGAAGCTTTCTTT. Amino acid sequence: CAWSVLLNTEAFF. Complete variable domain (other parts from reference TRBV30 and TRBJ1-1): SQTIHQWPATLVQPVGSPLSLECTVEGTSNPNLYWYRQAAGRGLQLLFYSVGIGQISSEVPQNLSASRPQDRQFILSSKKLLLSDSGFYLCAWSVLLNTEAFFGQGTRLTVV.

This clone appeared a single time. The chain employs TRBV7-6 and TRBJ1-4; a possible D gene is TRBD1 (6 bases). Germline lookup yields CDR1 SGHVS and CDR2 FNYEAQ. V was pared by 8 bases and J by 3 bases, with 13 bases between. This CDR3 has 14 residues. This chain's CDR3 is CASGRGGSNEKLFF. CDR3 coding DNA: TGTGCCAGCGGGAGAGGGGGATCTAATGAAAAACTGTTTTTT. Full variable domain (missing parts from reference TRBV7-6 and TRBJ1-4): GAGVSQSPRYKVTKRGQDVALRCDPISGHVSLYWYRQALGQGPEFLTYFNYEAQQDKSGLPNDRFSAERPEGSISTLTIQRTEQRDSAMYRCASGRGGSNEKLFFGSGTQLSVL.

CDR3 sequence: CASSVLADSYNEQFF. The CDR3 DNA reads TGTGCCAGCAGTGTCCTAGCGGACTCCTACAATGAGCAGTTCTTC. V and J are TRBV6-1 and TRBJ2-1, with TRBD2 matching over 7 bases. In germline, CDR1 is MNHNS, CDR2 SASEGT. This CDR3 spans 15 amino acids. The junction had 3 bases not matched to a gene; V was cut back by 4 bases and J by 0 bases.

This clone was detected only a few times. The chain joins TRBV27 to TRBJ1-2, with a weak D call TRBD1 (6 bases). The CDR3 runs to 17 residues. V was pared by 4 bases and J by 3 bases, with 21 bases between. Germline V lookup: CDR1 MNHEY, CDR2 SMNVEV (reference sequence). This CDR3 is CASSSIGGRGLYYGYTF. The CDR3 DNA reads TGTGCCAGCAGTTCTATCGGGGGCCGCGGGCTTTACTATGGCTACACCTTC.

V gene TRBV6-5 combines with J gene TRBJ2-2; possible D gene TRBD1, 5 bases. The CDR3 spans 14 residues. The germline V gene encodes CDR1 MNHEY and CDR2 SVGAGI. Trimming shortened V by 2 bases and J by 6 bases, and 10 bases separated the two germline ends. The CDR3, as DNA: TGTGCCAGCAGTTACGAGGCAGGGCCCGGGGAGCTGTTTTTT. This encodes CASSYEAGPGELFF.